Below, 10 T cell receptor beta chains from the same sample are listed, as sequenced in a study of lymphopenia after photon versus proton radiotherapy. The method was immunoSEQ multiplex PCR; TCRdb's version includes in-frame clones alone and lacks a portion of them. The repertoire holds fewer than 30,000 clones, with roughly four fifths as singletons. This material consisted of peripheral blood, taken from a patient treated with photon-based radiotherapy. The receptors were sampled from a woman in her fifties or sixties with pancreatic cancer.

This chain joins TRBV7-2 and TRBJ2-3; 8 nucleotides line up with TRBD2. Trimming cost V 6 bases and J 6 bases; bases outside gene matches: 8. This CDR3 is 14 amino acids long. Per germline, CDR1 SGHTA and CDR2 FQGNSA. The chain's CDR3 is CASRPSGSDDTQYF. The CDR3 DNA is TGTGCCAGCAGGCCCAGCGGGAGTGATGATACGCAGTATTTT.

The chain has TRBV5-6 and TRBJ2-5; 7 positions agree with TRBD1. Looked up from germline, CDR1 is SGHDT and CDR2 is YYEEEE. This CDR3 comprises 15 residues. After removal of 4 bases from V and 5 bases from J, the junction contained 11 bases not matched to a gene. For the CDR3, the DNA is TGTGCCAGCAGCCTGCGGCTCAGGGGGTCCGAGACCCAGTACTTC. Protein sequence: CASSLRLRGSETQYF.

The chain is built from TRBV6-5 and TRBJ2-7; 7 bases match TRBD1. CDR1 and CDR2 (germline): MNHEY, SVGAGI. This CDR3 comprises 14 residues. The ends lost 2 bases at V and 2 bases at J; junction bases unmatched: 3. CDR3 region: CASSYGQGAYEQYF. CDR3 sequence (DNA): TGTGCCAGCAGTTACGGTCAGGGGGCCTACGAGCAGTACTTC.

The chain combines TRBV6-1 with TRBJ1-5, with D perhaps matching TRBD1 (5 bases). The CDR3 runs to 11 residues. V was pared by 0 bases and J by 16 bases, with 10 bases between. Germline CDR1 reads MNHNS; CDR2 reads SASEGT. CDR3 sequence: CASSEAWGPHF. The CDR3 nucleotides are TGTGCCAGCAGTGAAGCTTGGGGACCCCATTTT.

The J gene is TRBJ2-1, the V gene TRBV4-3; 16 bases line up with TRBD2. The CDR3 is 21 amino acids. The V and J ends lost 0 bases and 3 bases, in that order; junction bases with no gene match: 11. CDR1 and CDR2 from the germline V gene are LGHNA and YSLEER. This CDR3 is CASSQDSGTSGRAGSYNEQFF. CDR3 nucleotide sequence: TGCGCCAGCAGCCAAGACTCCGGGACTAGCGGGAGGGCCGGGAGCTACAATGAGCAGTTCTTC.

The chain joins TRBV29-1 to TRBJ2-7; perhaps TRBD1 as D (6 bases). CDR3 size: 15 residues. The V gene lost 1 base and the J gene lost 0 bases, with 13 bases spanning the gap. Germline CDR1 is SQVTM and CDR2 is ANQGSEA. The CDR3 protein is CSVEAARGLSYEQYF. In nucleotides, the CDR3 is TGCAGCGTTGAAGCCGCCAGGGGTCTCTCCTACGAGCAGTACTTC.

The J gene is TRBJ2-2, the V gene TRBV28; a weak D match, TRBD1 (5 bases). CDR1 is MDHEN and CDR2 is SYDVKM in the germline V gene. The CDR3 spans 16 residues. V was shortened by 3 bases and J by 0 bases, with 11 bases between the two germline ends. DNA for the CDR3: TGTGCCAGCAGTTTTTTAGGGGTCGCGAACACCGGGGAGCTGTTTTTT. This translates into CASSFLGVANTGELFF. Supplemented by reference TRBV28 and TRBJ2-2, the full variable domain reads DVKVTQSSRYLVKRTGEKVFLECVQDMDHENMFWYRQDPGLGLRLIYFSYDVKMKEKGDIPEGYSVSREKKERFSLILESASTNQTSMYLCASSFLGVANTGELFFGEGSRLTVL.

In regard to this clone: This same CDR3 is encoded by further DNA sequences in the sample. The chain carries TRBV5-1 and TRBJ1-4; TRBD1 matches at 8 bases. With V trimmed by 5 bases and J by 0 bases, 6 bases remained unmatched. CDR3 length: 16 residues. CDR1 and CDR2 (germline): SGHRS, YFSETQ. The CDR3 loop reads CASSRTGLSTNEKLFF. The CDR3 DNA sequence: TGCGCCAGCAGTAGGACAGGGCTATCAACTAATGAAAAACTGTTTTTT.

This chain links TRBV5-1 with TRBJ2-7; tentatively, D is TRBD1 (6 bases). CDR1 and CDR2 (germline): SGHRS, YFSETQ. Trimming took off 7 bases at V and 2 bases at J, with 10 bases between the two ends. This CDR3 is built from 12 residues. In nucleotides, the CDR3 is TGCGCCAGCCGTAAGGGGGCCTACGAGCAGTACTTC. Translating gives CASRKGAYEQYF.

This clone was recorded once. The chain is built from TRBV28 and TRBJ2-5; D may be TRBD2 (6 bases). CDR1 is MDHEN and CDR2 is SYDVKM in the germline V gene. CDR3 length equals 14 residues. V was pared by 3 bases and J by 2 bases, with 10 bases between. This CDR3 reads CASSLRGTQETQYF. The CDR3 nucleotides read TGTGCCAGCAGTTTGAGAGGGACTCAAGAGACCCAGTACTTC.